Following are 16 T cell receptor beta chains from one sample sequenced in a study of blood T cell repertoires in COVID-19. Assay used: immunoSEQ multiplex PCR; TCRdb lists only in-frame clones, some missing. The table includes fewer than 350,000 clones, 80% to 95% detected once. What was sequenced was PBMCs or T cells enriched from blood (not recorded which). The receptors were gathered from a man aged 35-49 years who had been exposed to COVID-19.

V is TRBV29-1 and J is TRBJ1-2; D gene unclear. The CDR3 contains 14 residues. Trimming shortened V by 2 bases and J by 5 bases, and 15 bases separated the two germline ends. The germline V gene has CDR1 SQVTM and CDR2 ANQGSEA. CDR3 loop: CSVEPSEGFYGYTF. The CDR3 bases are TGCAGCGTTGAACCCTCCGAGGGATTTTATGGCTACACCTTC.

This chain connects TRBV7-9 to TRBJ1-1; unclear D gene. There are 13 residues in the CDR3. V shed 2 bases and J shed 1 base, with 5 bases lying between them. CDR1 and CDR2 from the germline V gene are SEHNR and FQNEAQ (reference sequence). CDR3 DNA: TGTGCCAGCAGCTTACAGGCGAACACTGAAGCTTTCTTT. This sequence encodes CASSLQANTEAFF.

The chain has TRBV3-1 (or the pseudogene TRBV3-2) and TRBJ2-5, with 7 bases identical to TRBD1. The CDR3 covers 15 residues. Trimming removed 2 bases from V and 4 bases from J; junction bases left unmatched: 7. Germline assignment: CDR1 LGHDT and CDR2 YNNKEL (reference sequence). CDR3 nucleotides: TGTGCCAGCAGCCAAACAGGGGTAGTGGGAGAGACCCAGTACTTC. Its translation: CASSQTGVVGETQYF.

The count of this clone is one. The chain recombines TRBV9 with TRBJ1-3; D is unresolved. The length of the CDR3 is 14 residues. Trimming shortened V by 5 bases and J by 2 bases, and 11 bases separated the two germline ends. Looked up from germline, CDR1 is SGDLS and CDR2 is YYNGEE. The CDR3 bases are TGTGCCAGCAGTCCCTCCCAGACTGGAAACACCATATATTTT. This codes for CASSPSQTGNTIYF.

The chain uses TRBV28 and TRBJ1-5; 7 positions agree with TRBD1. This CDR3 spans 17 amino acids. Trimming cost V 1 base and J 3 bases; bases outside gene matches: 9. In germline, CDR1 is MDHEN, CDR2 SYDVKM. The CDR3, as DNA: TGTGCCAGCAGTTTATTTCGCAGGGGGAAGACCAATCAGCCCCAGCATTTT. Amino acids: CASSLFRRGKTNQPQHF. The full variable domain, in which reference TRBV28 and TRBJ1-5 provide the parts outside the CDR3, is DVKVTQSSRYLVKRTGEKVFLECVQDMDHENMFWYRQDPGLGLRLIYFSYDVKMKEKGDIPEGYSVSREKKERFSLILESASTNQTSMYLCASSLFRRGKTNQPQHFGDGTRLSIL.

The chain recombines TRBV7-2 with TRBJ2-5; 7 nucleotides match TRBD1. Losses at the gene ends were 2 bases for V and 0 bases for J; bases not matched to a gene: 12. The CDR3 is 18 amino acids. Per germline, CDR1 SGHTA and CDR2 FQGNSA. The CDR3 sequence is CASSLRGERGRYQETQYF. Written as DNA, the CDR3 is TGTGCCAGCAGCTTAAGGGGAGAGAGGGGGCGCTACCAAGAGACCCAGTACTTC.

The chain combines TRBV9 with TRBJ2-2; 7 bases fit TRBD1. Per the germline V gene, CDR1 is SGDLS and CDR2 is YYNGEE. V was pared by 4 bases and J by 6 bases, with 6 bases of the junction left unmatched. This CDR3 comprises 14 residues. The CDR3 DNA is TGTGCCAGCAGCTTACGGACAGGTCCCGGGGAGCTGTTTTTT. Translated: CASSLRTGPGELFF. Complete variable domain (other parts from reference TRBV9 and TRBJ2-2): DSGVTQTPKHLITATGQRVTLRCSPRSGDLSVYWYQQSLDQGLQFLIQYYNGEERAKGNILERFSAQQFPDLHSELNLSSLELGDSALYFCASSLRTGPGELFFGEGSRLTVL.

This chain connects TRBV5-8 to TRBJ2-3; D is uncertain. The germline V and J ends were trimmed by 0 bases and 0 bases, with 8 bases remaining between them. CDR1 SGHTS and CDR2 YDEGEE come from the germline V gene. The CDR3 spans 15 residues. CDR3 protein: CASSLVGTSTDTQYF. CDR3 DNA: TGTGCCAGCAGCTTGGTCGGTACGAGCACAGATACGCAGTATTTT.

The chain employs TRBV28 and TRBJ2-3; 12 bases match TRBD1. Germline assignment: CDR1 MDHEN and CDR2 SYDVKM. The CDR3 is 16 amino acids. Trimming at V came to 0 bases and at J to 6 bases, leaving 4 bases not matched to a gene. CDR3 loop: CASSLWGQGAGDTQYF. In nucleotides, the CDR3 is TGTGCCAGCAGTTTATGGGGACAGGGGGCAGGTGATACGCAGTATTTT.

V usage is TRBV28 and J usage is TRBJ2-2, with a weak D call TRBD1 (5 bases). Germline V gene data show CDR1 as MDHEN and CDR2 as SYDVKM. The CDR3 is 14 amino acids. Trimming left V 5 bases short and J 2 bases short, with 9 bases between. DNA of the CDR3: TGTGCCAGCAGTGAACAGGTCAACACCGGGGAGCTGTTTTTT. This translates into CASSEQVNTGELFF.

This sequence joins TRBV6-1 and TRBJ2-3, with unresolved D. Trimming shortened V by 0 bases and J by 7 bases, and 11 bases separated the two germline ends. This CDR3 is 14 amino acids long. CDR1 MNHNS and CDR2 SASEGT come from the germline V gene. CDR3 DNA sequence: TGTGCCAGCAGTGAAGCGCTTCTCGACAATACGCAGTATTTT. Amino acid sequence: CASSEALLDNTQYF.

The chain carries TRBV10-3 and TRBJ1-2; D may be TRBD1 (5 bases). This CDR3 spans 15 amino acids. Germline-derived CDR1 and CDR2 are ENHRY and SYGVKD. V lost 3 bases and J lost 5, with 16 bases in between. The CDR3 loop is CAISDKGDSSYGYTF. The CDR3 DNA follows: TGTGCCATCAGTGACAAAGGAGACAGCAGTTATGGCTACACCTTC.

The rearrangement links TRBV28 to TRBJ1-5; unclear D gene. There are 15 residues in the CDR3. Per germline, CDR1 MDHEN and CDR2 SYDVKM. Trimming removed 6 bases from V and 4 bases from J, with 16 bases in between. The CDR3 protein is CASRLQVSLNQPQHF. CDR3 DNA: TGTGCCAGCAGATTACAAGTAAGCTTAAATCAGCCCCAGCATTTT.

CDR3 in amino acids: CASSVAGGTSGVTSYNEQFF. CDR3 in DNA: TGTGCCAGCAGCGTAGCAGGAGGGACTAGCGGGGTTACTTCCTACAATGAGCAGTTCTTC. This chain uses TRBV9 with TRBJ2-1, with 13 bases aligning to TRBD2. V trimming: 0 bases; J trimming: 1 base; junction bases outside the gene matches: 10. Germline V lookup: CDR1 SGDLS, CDR2 YYNGEE. This CDR3 comprises 20 residues. Complete variable domain (other parts from reference TRBV9 and TRBJ2-1): DSGVTQTPKHLITATGQRVTLRCSPRSGDLSVYWYQQSLDQGLQFLIQYYNGEERAKGNILERFSAQQFPDLHSELNLSSLELGDSALYFCASSVAGGTSGVTSYNEQFFGPGTRLTVL.

This clone was detected only once. This chain joins TRBV24-1 and TRBJ2-1; 8 positions agree with TRBD2. CDR1 is KGHDR and CDR2 is SFDVKD in the germline V gene. Losses at the gene ends were 2 bases for V and 6 bases for J; bases not matched to a gene: 2. This CDR3 comprises 14 residues. The CDR3 DNA follows: TGTGCCACCAGTGATTACGGGAGGGCCAATGAGCAGTTCTTC. This sequence encodes CATSDYGRANEQFF.

V gene TRBV10-3 combines with J gene TRBJ1-1; no reliable D call. V shed 5 bases and J shed 0 bases, with 4 bases lying between them. This CDR3 is 12 amino acids long. CDR1 is ENHRY, CDR2 SYGVKD, per germline. CDR3: CAISQVNTEAFF. CDR3 coding DNA: TGTGCCATCAGTCAGGTGAACACTGAAGCTTTCTTT.